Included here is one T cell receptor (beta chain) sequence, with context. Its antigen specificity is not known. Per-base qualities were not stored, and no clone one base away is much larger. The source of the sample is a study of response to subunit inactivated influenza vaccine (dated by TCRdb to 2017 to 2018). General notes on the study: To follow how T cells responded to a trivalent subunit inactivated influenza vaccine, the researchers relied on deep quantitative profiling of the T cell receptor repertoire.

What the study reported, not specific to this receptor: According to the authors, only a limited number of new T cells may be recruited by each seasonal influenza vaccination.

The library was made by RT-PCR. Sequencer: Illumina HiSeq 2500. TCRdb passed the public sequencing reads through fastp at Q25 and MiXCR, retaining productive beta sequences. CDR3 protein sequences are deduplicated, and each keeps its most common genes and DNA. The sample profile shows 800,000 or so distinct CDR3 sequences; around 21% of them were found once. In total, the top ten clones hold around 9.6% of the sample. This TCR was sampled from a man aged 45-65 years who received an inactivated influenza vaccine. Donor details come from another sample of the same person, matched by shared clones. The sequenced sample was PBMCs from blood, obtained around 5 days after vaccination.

The DNA sequence is TGCAGTGCTAGACTGGAGCGGCGGGCAGATACGCAGTATTTT. This yields the protein CSARLERRADTQYF. Here the chain combines TRBV20-1 and TRBJ2-3, and possibly TRBD2, on 5 matching bases. The germline V gene (reference sequence) specifies DFQATT as CDR1 and SNEGSKA as CDR2. The CDR3 covers 14 residues, taking in both the cysteine and the phenylalanine. The retained sequence is limited to the CDR3, 42 bases, with the frame set at the first base. Trimming takes 2 bases from V and 4 bases from J, and the germline ends sit 13 bases apart.